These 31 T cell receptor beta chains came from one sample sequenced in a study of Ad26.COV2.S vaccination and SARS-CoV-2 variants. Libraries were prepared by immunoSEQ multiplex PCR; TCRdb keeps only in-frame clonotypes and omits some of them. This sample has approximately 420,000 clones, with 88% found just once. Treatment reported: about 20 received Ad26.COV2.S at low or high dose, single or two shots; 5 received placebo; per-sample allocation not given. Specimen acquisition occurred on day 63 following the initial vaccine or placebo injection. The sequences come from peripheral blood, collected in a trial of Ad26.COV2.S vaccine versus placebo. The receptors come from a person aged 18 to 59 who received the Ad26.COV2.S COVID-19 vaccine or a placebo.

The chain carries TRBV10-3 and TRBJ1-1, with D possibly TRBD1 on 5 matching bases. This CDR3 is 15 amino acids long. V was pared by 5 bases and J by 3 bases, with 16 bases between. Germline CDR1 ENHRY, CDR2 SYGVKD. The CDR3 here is CAISTSGGEYTEAFF. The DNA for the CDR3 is TGTGCCATCAGTACGTCCGGGGGAGAGTACACTGAAGCTTTCTTT.

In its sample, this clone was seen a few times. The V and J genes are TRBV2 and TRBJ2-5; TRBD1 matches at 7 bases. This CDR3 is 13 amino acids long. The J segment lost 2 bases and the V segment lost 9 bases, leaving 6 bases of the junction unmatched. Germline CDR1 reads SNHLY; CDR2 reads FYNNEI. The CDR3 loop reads CASTGQQQETQYF. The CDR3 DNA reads TGTGCCAGTACGGGACAGCAACAAGAGACCCAGTACTTC.

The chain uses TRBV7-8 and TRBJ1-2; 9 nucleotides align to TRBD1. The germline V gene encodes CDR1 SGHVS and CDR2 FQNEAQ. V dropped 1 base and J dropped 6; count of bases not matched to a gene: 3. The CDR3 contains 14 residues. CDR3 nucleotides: TGTGCCAGCAGCTTAGTGACAGGGGGAAATGGCTACACCTTC. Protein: CASSLVTGGNGYTF.

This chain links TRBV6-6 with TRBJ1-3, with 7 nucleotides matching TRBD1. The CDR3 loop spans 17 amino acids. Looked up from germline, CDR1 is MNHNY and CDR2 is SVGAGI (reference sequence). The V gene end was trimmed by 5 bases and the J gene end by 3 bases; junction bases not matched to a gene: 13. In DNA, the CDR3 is TGTGCCAGCAGTCGTTGGATCAGGGGGGGCGGTGGAAACACCATATATTTT. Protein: CASSRWIRGGGGNTIYF.

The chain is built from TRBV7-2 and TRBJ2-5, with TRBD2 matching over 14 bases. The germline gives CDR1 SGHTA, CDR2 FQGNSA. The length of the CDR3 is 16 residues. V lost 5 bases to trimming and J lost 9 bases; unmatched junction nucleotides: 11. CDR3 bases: TGTGCCAGCAGCCCGCGGACTAGCGGGGGGCAGGGATCCCAGTACTTC. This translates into CASSPRTSGGQGSQYF.

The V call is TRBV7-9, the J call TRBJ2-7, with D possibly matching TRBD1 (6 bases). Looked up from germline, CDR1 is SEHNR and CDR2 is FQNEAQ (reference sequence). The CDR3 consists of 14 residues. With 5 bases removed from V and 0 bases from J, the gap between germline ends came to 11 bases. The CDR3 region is CASSPGQSSYEQYF. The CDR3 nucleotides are TGTGCCAGCAGCCCTGGACAGTCCTCCTACGAGCAGTACTTC.

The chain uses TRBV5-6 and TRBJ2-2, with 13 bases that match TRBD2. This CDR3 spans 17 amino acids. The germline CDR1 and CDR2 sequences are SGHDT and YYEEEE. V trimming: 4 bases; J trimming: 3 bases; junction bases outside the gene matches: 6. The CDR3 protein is CASSPTTSGGYTGELFF. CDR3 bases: TGTGCCAGCAGCCCTACGACTAGCGGGGGGTACACCGGGGAGCTGTTTTTT.

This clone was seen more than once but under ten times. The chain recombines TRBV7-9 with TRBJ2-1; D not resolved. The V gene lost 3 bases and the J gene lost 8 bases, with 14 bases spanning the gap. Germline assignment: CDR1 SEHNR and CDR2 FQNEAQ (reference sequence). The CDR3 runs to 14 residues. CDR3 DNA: TGTGCCAGCAGCTTGGACCTTCAGGTTGATGAGCAGTTCTTC. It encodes CASSLDLQVDEQFF.

The CDR3 loop is CASSPEGNTEAFF. The DNA of the CDR3 is TGTGCCAGCTCACCAGAGGGGAACACTGAAGCTTTCTTT. The rearrangement links TRBV18 to TRBJ1-1; D is undetermined. Trimming shortened V by 2 bases and J by 1 base, and 5 bases separated the two germline ends. CDR3 size: 13 residues. Per the germline V gene, CDR1 is KGHSH and CDR2 is LQKENI.

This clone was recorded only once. DNA of the CDR3: TGCAGCGTTGAATCAGGCGGGAGGGGACAGCCCCAGCATTTT. The encoded protein is CSVESGGRGQPQHF. This chain links TRBV29-1 with TRBJ1-5; perhaps TRBD1 as D (5 bases). CDR3 length: 14 amino acids. V was pared by 2 bases and J by 7 bases, with 15 bases between. The germline V gene has CDR1 SQVTM and CDR2 ANQGSEA.

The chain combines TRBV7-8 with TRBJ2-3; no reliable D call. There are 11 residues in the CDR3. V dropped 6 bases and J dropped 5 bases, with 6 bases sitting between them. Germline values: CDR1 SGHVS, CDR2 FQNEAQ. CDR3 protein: CASSVGDTQYF. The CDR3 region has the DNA TGTGCCAGCAGTGTAGGAGATACGCAGTATTTT.

CDR3 sequence: CASSSRQATNEKLFF. DNA for the CDR3: TGTGCCAGCAGCAGCCGACAGGCAACTAATGAAAAACTGTTTTTT. The chain recombines TRBV7-9 with TRBJ1-4, with D perhaps TRBD1 (6 bases). Germline CDR1 is SEHNR and CDR2 is FQNEAQ (reference sequence). The V end lost 5 bases, the J end lost 0 bases, and 10 bases lay between the germline ends. CDR3 length equals 15 residues.

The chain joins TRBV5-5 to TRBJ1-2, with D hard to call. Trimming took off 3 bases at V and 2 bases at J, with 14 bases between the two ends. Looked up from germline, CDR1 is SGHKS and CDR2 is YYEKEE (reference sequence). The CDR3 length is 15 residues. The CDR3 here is CASSWSGRQNYGYTF. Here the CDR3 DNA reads TGTGCCAGCAGCTGGAGCGGACGGCAAAACTATGGCTACACCTTC. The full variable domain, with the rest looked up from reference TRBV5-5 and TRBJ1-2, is DAGVTQSPTHLIKTRGQQVTLRCSPISGHKSVSWYQQVLGQGPQFIFQYYEKEERGRGNFPDRFSARQFPNYSSELNVNALLLGDSALYLCASSWSGRQNYGYTFGSGTRLTVV.

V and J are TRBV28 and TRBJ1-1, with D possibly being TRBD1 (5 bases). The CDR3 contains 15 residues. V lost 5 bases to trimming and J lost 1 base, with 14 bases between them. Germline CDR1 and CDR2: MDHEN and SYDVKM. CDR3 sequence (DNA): TGTGCCAGCAGTCTATATTGGGGCGCGAACACTGAAGCTTTCTTT. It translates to CASSLYWGANTEAFF.

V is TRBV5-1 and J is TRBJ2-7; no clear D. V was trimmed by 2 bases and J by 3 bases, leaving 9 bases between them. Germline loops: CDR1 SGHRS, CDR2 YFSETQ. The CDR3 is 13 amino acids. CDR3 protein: CASSFGPNYEQYF. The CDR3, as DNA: TGCGCCAGCAGCTTCGGGCCTAACTACGAGCAGTACTTC.

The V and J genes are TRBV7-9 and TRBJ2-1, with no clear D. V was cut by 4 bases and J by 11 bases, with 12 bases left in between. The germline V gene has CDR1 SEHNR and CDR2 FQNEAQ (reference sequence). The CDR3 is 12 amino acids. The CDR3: CASSSLRTKQFF. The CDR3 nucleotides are TGTGCCAGCAGCTCACTTAGAACGAAGCAGTTCTTC.

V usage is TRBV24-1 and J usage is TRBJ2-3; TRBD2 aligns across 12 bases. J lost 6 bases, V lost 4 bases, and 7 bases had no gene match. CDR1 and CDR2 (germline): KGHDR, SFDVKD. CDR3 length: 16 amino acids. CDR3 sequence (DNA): TGTGCCACCAGTGACTCTAGCGGGGGGGCCGCGGATACGCAGTATTTT. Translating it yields CATSDSSGGAADTQYF.

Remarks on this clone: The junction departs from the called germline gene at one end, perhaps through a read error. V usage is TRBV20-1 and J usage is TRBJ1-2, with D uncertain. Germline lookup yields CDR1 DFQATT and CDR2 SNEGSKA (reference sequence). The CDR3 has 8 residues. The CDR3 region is CTENGYTF. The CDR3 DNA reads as TGCACGGAGAATGGGTACACCTTC.

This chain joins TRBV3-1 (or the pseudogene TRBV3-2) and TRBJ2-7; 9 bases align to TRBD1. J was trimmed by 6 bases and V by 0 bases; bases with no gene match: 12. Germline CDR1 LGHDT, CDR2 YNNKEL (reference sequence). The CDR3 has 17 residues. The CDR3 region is CASSQDRPDRGPSEQYF. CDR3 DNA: TGTGCCAGCAGCCAAGATCGTCCGGACAGGGGCCCCTCCGAGCAGTACTTC.

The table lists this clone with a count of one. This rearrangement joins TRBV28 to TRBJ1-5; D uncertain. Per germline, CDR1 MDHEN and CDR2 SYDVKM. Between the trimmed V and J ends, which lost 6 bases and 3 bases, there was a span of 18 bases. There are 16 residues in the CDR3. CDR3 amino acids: CASSPSGPRLNQPQHF. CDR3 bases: TGTGCCAGCAGCCCCTCCGGGCCAAGGCTCAATCAGCCCCAGCATTTT.

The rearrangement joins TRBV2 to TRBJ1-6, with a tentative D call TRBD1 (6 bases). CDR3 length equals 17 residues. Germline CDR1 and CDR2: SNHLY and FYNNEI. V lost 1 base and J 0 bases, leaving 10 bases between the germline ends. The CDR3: CASSEGVGGSYNSPLHF. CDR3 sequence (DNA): TGTGCCAGCAGTGAAGGCGTAGGGGGCTCCTATAATTCACCCCTCCACTTT.

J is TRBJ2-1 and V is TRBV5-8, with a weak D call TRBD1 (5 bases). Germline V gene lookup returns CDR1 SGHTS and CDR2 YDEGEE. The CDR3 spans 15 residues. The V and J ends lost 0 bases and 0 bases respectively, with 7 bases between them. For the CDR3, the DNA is TGTGCCAGCAGCTTGGCCCAGGGCTCCTACAATGAGCAGTTCTTC. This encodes CASSLAQGSYNEQFF.

As DNA, the CDR3 is TGTGCCAGCAGCCACACTGGTGGGGGGACAGATACGCAGTATTTT. Amino acids: CASSHTGGGTDTQYF. This rearrangement joins TRBV13 to TRBJ2-3, with D possibly matching TRBD2 (6 bases). There are 15 residues in the CDR3. CDR1 is PRHDT and CDR2 is FYEKMQ in the germline V gene (reference sequence). The ends were cut back, 5 bases at V and 3 bases at J, with 15 bases in the middle.

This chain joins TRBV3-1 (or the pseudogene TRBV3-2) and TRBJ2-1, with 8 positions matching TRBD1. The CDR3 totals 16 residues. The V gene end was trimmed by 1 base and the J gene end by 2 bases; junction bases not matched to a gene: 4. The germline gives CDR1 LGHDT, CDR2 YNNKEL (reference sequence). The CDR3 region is CASSQADRAPYNEQFF. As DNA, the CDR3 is TGTGCCAGCAGCCAAGCGGACAGGGCCCCCTACAATGAGCAGTTCTTC.

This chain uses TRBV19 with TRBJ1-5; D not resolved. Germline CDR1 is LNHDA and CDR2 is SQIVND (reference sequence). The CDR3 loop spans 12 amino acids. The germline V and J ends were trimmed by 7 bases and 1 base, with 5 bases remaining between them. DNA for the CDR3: TGTGCCAGTAAGGACAGCAATCAGCCCCAGCATTTT. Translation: CASKDSNQPQHF.

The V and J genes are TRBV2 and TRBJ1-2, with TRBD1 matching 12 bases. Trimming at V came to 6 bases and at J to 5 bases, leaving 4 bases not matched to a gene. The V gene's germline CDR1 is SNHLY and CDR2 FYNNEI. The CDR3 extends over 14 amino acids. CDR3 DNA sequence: TGTGCCAGCAGCTGGGACAGGGGGCGATATGGCTACACCTTC. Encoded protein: CASSWDRGRYGYTF.

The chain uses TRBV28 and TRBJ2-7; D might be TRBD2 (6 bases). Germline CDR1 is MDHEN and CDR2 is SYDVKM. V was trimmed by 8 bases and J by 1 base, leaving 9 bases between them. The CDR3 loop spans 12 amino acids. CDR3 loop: CASGGGSYEQYF. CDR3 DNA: TGTGCCAGCGGAGGAGGGTCCTACGAGCAGTACTTC.

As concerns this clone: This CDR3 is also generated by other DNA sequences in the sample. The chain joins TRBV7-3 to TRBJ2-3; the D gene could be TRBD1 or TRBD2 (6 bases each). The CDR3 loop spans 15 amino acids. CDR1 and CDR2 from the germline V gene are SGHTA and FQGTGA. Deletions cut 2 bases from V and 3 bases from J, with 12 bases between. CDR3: CASSLVGGRTDTQYF. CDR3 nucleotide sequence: TGTGCCAGCAGCTTAGTCGGGGGCCGGACAGATACGCAGTATTTT.

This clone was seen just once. CDR3 region: CASSLRGGTGELFF. The CDR3 DNA follows: TGTGCCAGCAGCTTAAGGGGGGGCACCGGGGAGCTGTTTTTT. The chain recombines TRBV11-1 with TRBJ2-2, with D tentatively TRBD2 (7 bases). V dropped 2 bases and J dropped 4 bases, with 8 bases sitting between them. This CDR3 comprises 14 residues. Looked up from germline, CDR1 is SGHAT and CDR2 is FQDESV (reference sequence).

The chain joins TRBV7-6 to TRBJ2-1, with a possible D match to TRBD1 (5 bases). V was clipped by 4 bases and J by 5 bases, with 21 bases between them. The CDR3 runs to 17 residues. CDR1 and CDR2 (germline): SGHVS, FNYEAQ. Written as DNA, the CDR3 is TGTGCCAGCAGCTCGTCGACTGACGGGTCGACAGACAATGAGCAGTTCTTC. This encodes CASSSSTDGSTDNEQFF.

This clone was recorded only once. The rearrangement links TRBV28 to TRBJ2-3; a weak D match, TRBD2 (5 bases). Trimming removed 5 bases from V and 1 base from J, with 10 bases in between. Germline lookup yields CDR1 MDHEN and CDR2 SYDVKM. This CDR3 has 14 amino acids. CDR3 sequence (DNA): TGTGCCAGCAGTCCTCGGGGTGGCACAGATACGCAGTATTTT. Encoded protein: CASSPRGGTDTQYF.